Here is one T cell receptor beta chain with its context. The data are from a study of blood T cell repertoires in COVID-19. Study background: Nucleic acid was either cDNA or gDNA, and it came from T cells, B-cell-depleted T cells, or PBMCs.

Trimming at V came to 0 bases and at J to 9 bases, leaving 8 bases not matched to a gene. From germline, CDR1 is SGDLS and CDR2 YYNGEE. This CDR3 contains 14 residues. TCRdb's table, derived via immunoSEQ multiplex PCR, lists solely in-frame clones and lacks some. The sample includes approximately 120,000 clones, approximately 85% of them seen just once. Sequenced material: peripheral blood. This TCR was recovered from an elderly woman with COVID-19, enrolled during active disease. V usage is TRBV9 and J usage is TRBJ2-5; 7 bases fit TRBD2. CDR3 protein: CASSVEGRGGSQYF. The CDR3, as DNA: TGTGCCAGCAGCGTAGAAGGAAGGGGAGGGTCCCAGTACTTC. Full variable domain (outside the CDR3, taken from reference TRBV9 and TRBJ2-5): DSGVTQTPKHLITATGQRVTLRCSPRSGDLSVYWYQQSLDQGLQFLIQYYNGEERAKGNILERFSAQQFPDLHSELNLSSLELGDSALYFCASSVEGRGGSQYFGPGTRLLVL.